This is a list of T cell receptor beta chains from one sample in a study of T-cell memory formation after mild COVID-19. Via MiXCR, TCRdb re-called the 5' RACE reads, giving one row per CDR3 protein. Altogether roughly 320,000 distinct CDR3 sequences are present, around 30% being singletons, with the ten largest covering roughly 14%. Sequenced input: PBMCs or a T cell subset sorted from them (not recorded which). The receptors were sampled from an adult woman who had mild COVID-19 (a few samples of this study predate the infection). Cell type and time point are not known. CDR3s include the opening cysteine and the closing phenylalanine or tryptophan. A D gene is named only where the DNA matches it firmly. Only part of the rows carry a size: once, few, many, or a class if the clone is expanded.

>TRBV4-3|TRBJ2-7|NA|TRBD1
TGCGCCAGCAGCCAAGATGGGCGGACAGGGGACTACGAGCAGTACTTC
CASSQDGRTGDYEQYF
>TRBV4-1|TRBJ2-7|NA|TRBD1
TGCGCCAGCAGCCAAGGGGACAGGGCCTACGAGCAGTACTTC
CASSQGDRAYEQYF
>TRBV24-1|TRBJ2-1|NA|NA
TGTGCCACCAGTGGTCAGGAATATGACAATGAGCAGTTCTTC
CATSGQEYDNEQFF
>TRBV12-3/TRBV12-4|TRBJ1-1|many|TRBD1
TGTGCCAGCAGTTCGTGGACAGGGGGCACTGAAGCTTTCTTT
CASSSWTGGTEAFF
>TRBV5-5|TRBJ1-2|once|TRBD1
TGTGCCAGCAGTGTCGACAGGGTGGACTATGGCTACACCTTC
CASSVDRVDYGYTF
>TRBV2|TRBJ2-7|NA|TRBD1
TGTGCCAGCAGTGATATAGGACAGGCCTACGAGCAGTACTTC
CASSDIGQAYEQYF
>TRBV4-1|TRBJ2-2|NA|TRBD2
TGCGCCAGCAGCCTAGAAGCGGGGTACGGCGGGGAGCTGTTTTTT
CASSLEAGYGGELFF
>TRBV5-5|TRBJ2-7|NA|TRBD2
TGTGCCAGCGGCCTTTTAGCGGGAGGGGTCGAGCAGTACTTC
CASGLLAGGVEQYF
>TRBV2|TRBJ2-5|NA|TRBD2
TGTGCCAGCAGTGACCCCTCTAGCGGTCCTAAGGGAGAGACCCAGTACTTC
CASSDPSSGPKGETQYF
>TRBV5-1|TRBJ1-4|NA|TRBD1
TGCGCCAGCAGCTTCCAACAGGGGTCAACTAATGAAAAACTGTTTTTT
CASSFQQGSTNEKLFF
>TRBV11-2|TRBJ2-2|NA|TRBD1
TGTGCCAGCAGCCGTAGACAACAGGGGAGCGAGCTGTTTTTT
CASSRRQQGSELFF
>TRBV7-2|TRBJ1-1|NA|TRBD1
TGTGCCAGCAGCTTAGGTCAGGGGGCGCCGTGGGGCGCTTTCTTT
CASSLGQGAPWGAFF
>TRBV6-6|TRBJ1-6|NA|TRBD1
TGTGCCAGCAGTATCACGGTGACAGGGGATAATTCACCCCTCCACTTT
CASSITVTGDNSPLHF
>TRBV3-1|TRBJ2-5|NA|NA
TGTGCCAGCAGCTCCACGGCAGGGACCCAGTACTTC
CASSSTAGTQYF
>TRBV5-1|TRBJ2-2|NA|NA
TGCGCCAGCAGCTTGGACCCCCTGGGCGGGGCCGGGGAGCTGTTTTTT
CASSLDPLGGAGELFF
>TRBV11-1|TRBJ2-7|few|NA
TGTGCCAGCAGCTTAGGAGGACCCGAGCAGTACTTC
CASSLGGPEQYF
>TRBV6-1|TRBJ1-2|once|NA
TGTGCCAGCAGTGAAGCCAGCAGAACTACGGGCTACACCTTC
CASSEASRTTGYTF
>TRBV29-1|TRBJ2-7|NA|NA
TGCAGCGTTGAAGGTTCCTACGAGCAGTACTTC
CSVEGSYEQYF
>TRBV23-1|TRBJ2-3|NA|NA
TGCGCCAGCAGTCAATTGGAGGGTTTCAGCACAGATACGCAGTATTTT
CASSQLEGFSTDTQYF
>TRBV7-2|TRBJ2-3|NA|TRBD2
TGTGCCAGCAACCAAATAGCGGGAGGGCGGACAGATACGCAGTATTTT
CASNQIAGGRTDTQYF
>TRBV7-6|TRBJ2-1|NA|NA
TGTGCCAGCAGCTTACGGGCTTCGGGGGCGTACGATGAGCAGTTCTTC
CASSLRASGAYDEQFF
>TRBV4-3|TRBJ2-1|few|NA
TGCGCCAGCAGTCCTAGCGAGAGCTCCTACAATGAGCAGTTCTTC
CASSPSESSYNEQFF
>TRBV6-6|TRBJ2-7|NA|TRBD1
TGTGCCAGCAACCCACCCGACCGGACAGGGGCCTACGAGCAGTACTTC
CASNPPDRTGAYEQYF
>TRBV11-2|TRBJ2-7|few|TRBD2
TGTGCCAGCAGCTCCCCCGCCCGAGGAGCGGGGAAAAACGAGCAGTACTTC
CASSSPARGAGKNEQYF
>TRBV5-4|TRBJ2-5|NA|TRBD1
TGTGCCAGCAGCATTCCGGGACAGACCCCTTCTCAAGAGACCCAGTACTTC
CASSIPGQTPSQETQYF
>TRBV5-1|TRBJ2-5|NA|NA
TGCGCCAGCAGCCCCGGGGTGGGCCAAGAGACCCAGTACTTC
CASSPGVGQETQYF
>TRBV6-6|TRBJ1-1|once|NA
TGTGCCAGCAGTTACTCGAGTCTTGGGGATGACACTGAAGCTTTCTTT
CASSYSSLGDDTEAFF
>TRBV12-3/TRBV12-4|TRBJ2-5|NA|NA
TGTGCCAGCAGCCTCGGCCTGTATCGGACCCAGTACTTC
CASSLGLYRTQYF
>TRBV9|TRBJ2-2|NA|TRBD2
TGTGCCAGCAGCGTAGCCCCTAGCGGGAGTATGACCGGGGAGCTGTTTTTT
CASSVAPSGSMTGELFF
>TRBV6-5|TRBJ2-5|NA|NA
TGTGCCAGCAGTTACTCGATGAACAGGGCTCGAGAGACCCAGTACTTC
CASSYSMNRARETQYF
>TRBV19|TRBJ2-7|few|TRBD1
TGTGCCAGTAGAGCGGGGACAGGGGCCTACGAGCAGTACTTC
CASRAGTGAYEQYF
>TRBV13|TRBJ2-5|NA|NA
TGTGCCAGCAGCGGGACGGGGCAAGAGACCCAGTACTTC
CASSGTGQETQYF
>TRBV29-1|TRBJ2-1|few|NA
TGCAGCGTTGACGGACAGATGTACGTTAATGAGCAGTTCTTC
CSVDGQMYVNEQFF
>TRBV5-1|TRBJ2-4|NA|NA
TGCGCCAGCAGCTTGTCCGGGACACTACTCCTAGCCAAAAACATTCAGTACTTC
CASSLSGTLLLAKNIQYF
>TRBV4-1|TRBJ2-3|many|TRBD1
TGCGCCAGCAGCAGCGAAGACAGGGTGGTGGGTACGCAGTATTTT
CASSSEDRVVGTQYF
>TRBV24-1|TRBJ2-5|NA|TRBD2
TGTGCCACCAGTGATTTTAAAGCGGGACTAGTGGAGACCCAGTACTTC
CATSDFKAGLVETQYF